This TCR beta chain was observed in a study of T cell responses to AZD1222 COVID-19 vaccine (dated by TCRdb to the early 2020s). Looking at the study overall: TCR sequencing covered roughly 230 trial participants: approximately 200 given two doses of AZD1222 and about 26 given two doses of MenACWY control vaccine. Trial participants were enrolled by age into 18-55, 56-69 and 70-plus year subgroups, with roughly 150, 30 and 60 TCR-sequenced participants respectively.

General findings and caveats noted by the study authors: The vaccine-associated CD4 TCRs covered the entire spike protein, and the dominant responses fell in regions 160-218 and 743-854. Participants were mostly white British and included more females than males, and it was suggested by the authors that clonal diversity may have been underestimated. Conclusions about previously exposed vaccinees are limited, since just 6 or 7 AZD1222 recipients were seropositive for SARS-CoV-2 at baseline. Reportedly, close to half of the unique spike-specific TCRs recognized epitopes lying outside the regions that are mutated in the B.1.351 and B.1.1.7 variants. A significant rise in spike-specific TCR breadth and depth was observed after two AZD1222 doses relative to day 0 and relative to MenACWY recipients. In the small 56-69-year group, the increase in depth fell short of significance, most likely because of low power. Because no samples from the day 14 peak response were available, repertoires could be characterized only after the peak T cell response.

In the case of this clone: There is no known antigen for this receptor. Base qualities are not recorded, but no much larger clone differs from it by a single base.

The CDR3 regions of human TCRbeta chains were subjected to immunosequencing. In the source study's methods: Repertoire TCRs were checked for matches against a reference library of SARS-CoV-2-specific TCRs that had been generated using the MIRA antigen-specificity platform. Breadth meant the fraction of unique TCRs that were SARS-CoV-2-associated, whereas depth meant the fraction of total T cells that were SARS-CoV-2-associated. Using the MIRA data, each spike-specific TCR was assigned both to the spike region to which the TCR was reactive and to a CD4 or CD8 class. Log10-transformed breadth and depth values were compared by one-way ANOVA with Sidak's multiple comparisons tests. TCRdb retrieved this table from immuneACCESS and kept in-frame rearrangements only. Not all clones are present; in checked studies, unresolved V genes account for under half, and no reason is known for the remainder. That table supplies the V and J calls and clone size; D and trimming were determined from the DNA. This sample lists over 25,000 clones; around 93% were detected once. The ten top clones hold around 8.4% of the sample.

Sample time point, as interpreted from the label and publication: about 28 days (+/-7) after the second vaccine dose. AZD1222 recipients whose second dose came at about 4 weeks and those whose second dose came at about 12 weeks were combined into one group, since spike-specific TCR depth and breadth did not differ between the two schedules. Vaccinee samples came from UK trials COV001 and COV002, including a single-blind randomized controlled phase 2/3 trial of AZD1222 (ChAdOx1 nCoV-19) in healthy adults. For TCRbeta chain sequencing, PBMC samples were collected from trial participants at day 0 and at day 28 after the second dose. The TCR originated in an adult who received the AZD1222 COVID-19 vaccine. The sequenced sample was peripheral blood, obtained 28 days after the second AZD1222 dose.

CDR3 loop: CASSLSSNQPQHF. The bases read TGTGCCAGCAGTTTATCATCCAATCAGCCCCAGCATTTT. The chain is encoded by TRBV27 joined to TRBJ1-5; the D gene lacks a confident call. The germline V gene (reference sequence) supplies CDR1 MNHEY and CDR2 SMNVEV. The CDR3 numbers 13 residues from cysteine through phenylalanine. This entry keeps only the CDR3 DNA: 39 bases, framed from base 1. The V end loses 0 bases and the J end loses 3 bases, and a stretch of 3 bases separates them.